These 21 T cell receptor beta chains were sequenced from one sample in a study of shared clonotypes between healthy human individuals. The data were produced by immunoSEQ multiplex PCR, yet TCRdb's version contains in-frame clones alone and is incomplete. The data contain over a million clones, approximately 78% of them seen just once; the ten biggest clones take up 0.5% to 0.65%. Sequencing used memory CD4+ T cells from PBMCs. As to subset: CD45RA-negative fraction. Source of these receptors: a man aged 18 to 35 in good health. Some clones in this sample may be carry-over from other donors' samples.

V is TRBV28 and J is TRBJ2-7, with D perhaps matching TRBD1 or TRBD2 (5 bases each). This CDR3 region has 15 residues. The ends were cut back, 7 bases at V and 4 bases at J, with 20 bases in the middle. CDR1 and CDR2 from the germline V gene are MDHEN and SYDVKM. CDR3 residues: CASTSPGLSGYEQYF. The CDR3 bases are TGTGCCAGCACCTCACCGGGGCTATCTGGGTACGAGCAGTACTTC.

The chain couples TRBV6-1 to TRBJ1-2; 8 bases are a match to TRBD1. V dropped 6 bases and J dropped 8; count of bases not matched to a gene: 8. The CDR3 runs to 13 residues. Germline V lookup: CDR1 MNHNS, CDR2 SASEGT. CDR3 bases: TGTGCCAGCAGCCTGGACAGGGAGCTAGGCTACACCTTC. Protein sequence: CASSLDRELGYTF.

The chain is built from TRBV5-1 and TRBJ2-1; 8 nucleotides match TRBD2. This CDR3 spans 12 amino acids. V lost 4 bases and J lost 16; bases outside the gene matches: 10. Germline CDR1 and CDR2: SGHRS and YFSETQ. CDR3: CASSPTSVGEFF. In nucleotides, the CDR3 is TGCGCCAGCAGCCCGACTAGCGTAGGAGAATTCTTC.

This clone was counted a few times. The chain links TRBV2 to TRBJ1-5, with D tentatively TRBD1 (5 bases). CDR1 and CDR2 (germline): SNHLY, FYNNEI. V was cut by 4 bases and J by 0 bases, with 10 bases left in between. CDR3 size: 15 residues. The CDR3 loop is CASSGSTVSNQPQHF. CDR3 bases: TGTGCCAGCAGTGGCTCGACAGTTAGCAATCAGCCCCAGCATTTT.

The chain combines TRBV29-1 with TRBJ2-7; a possible D gene is TRBD2 (6 bases). The CDR3 has 11 residues. Germline CDR1 SQVTM, CDR2 ANQGSEA. V was pared by 4 bases and J by 6 bases, with 10 bases between. CDR3 nucleotides: TGCAGCGTTGGGCGGGACCGCGAGCAGTACTTC. Amino acids: CSVGRDREQYF.

The rearrangement links TRBV7-9 to TRBJ1-4; D is ambiguous. The germline V gene has CDR1 SEHNR and CDR2 FQNEAQ (reference sequence). V was cut by 5 bases and J by 0 bases, with 7 bases left in between. The CDR3 contains 14 residues. The CDR3 nucleotides are TGTGCCAGCAGCCGCCAAGCAACTAATGAAAAACTGTTTTTT. Its translation: CASSRQATNEKLFF.

This clone appeared a few times. This chain connects TRBV7-9 to TRBJ1-5; TRBD1 aligns across 7 bases. J was trimmed by 2 bases and V by 3 bases; bases with no gene match: 7. Germline V gene sequence: CDR1 SEHNR, CDR2 FQNEAQ (reference sequence). CDR3 size: 16 residues. CDR3 region: CASSFSGGQGNQPQHF. As DNA, the CDR3 is TGTGCCAGCAGCTTTAGCGGAGGACAGGGCAATCAGCCCCAGCATTTT. Using reference TRBV7-9 and TRBJ1-5 for the parts outside the CDR3, the full variable domain is DTGVSQNPRHKITKRGQNVTFRCDPISEHNRLYWYRQTLGQGPEFLTYFQNEAQLEKSRLLSDRFSAERPKGSFSTLEIQRTEQGDSAMYLCASSFSGGQGNQPQHFGDGTRLSIL.

The chain has TRBV28 and TRBJ2-5; tentative D call: TRBD2 (5 bases). Germline values: CDR1 MDHEN, CDR2 SYDVKM. This CDR3 is 18 amino acids long. V shed 1 base and J shed 3 bases, with 21 bases lying between them. The CDR3 here is CASSLFPAASGREETQYF. CDR3 coding DNA: TGTGCCAGCAGTTTATTCCCCGCGGCGAGCGGAAGAGAAGAGACCCAGTACTTC.

This sequence joins TRBV5-5 and TRBJ1-1; D is ambiguous. The CDR3 spans 13 residues. Germline V gene sequence: CDR1 SGHKS, CDR2 YYEKEE (reference sequence). V was shortened by 1 base and J by 4 bases, with 8 bases between the two germline ends. CDR3 loop: CASSLYLVTEAFF. The CDR3 nucleotides are TGTGCCAGCAGCTTGTATTTGGTCACTGAAGCTTTCTTT.

The chain has TRBV7-9 and TRBJ1-3; no definite D call. The CDR3 has 11 residues. CDR1 SEHNR and CDR2 FQNEAQ come from the germline V gene (reference sequence). V lost 10 bases and J 6 bases, leaving 10 bases between the germline ends. The CDR3 nucleotides read TGTGCCACCGAAGGTTTAAACACCATATATTTT. As protein: CATEGLNTIYF.

The chain couples TRBV28 to TRBJ2-1, with unresolved D. V lost 8 bases, J lost 4 bases, and 12 bases lay in between. CDR1 is MDHEN, CDR2 SYDVKM, per germline. The CDR3 is made up of 13 amino acids. The chain's CDR3 is CASGGWDYNEQFF. For the CDR3, the DNA is TGTGCCAGCGGTGGGTGGGATTACAATGAGCAGTTCTTC.

The chain combines TRBV6-5 with TRBJ2-5; tentative D call: TRBD1 (7 bases). The ends were cut back, 8 bases at V and 0 bases at J, with 10 bases in the middle. The V gene's germline CDR1 is MNHEY and CDR2 SVGAGI. The CDR3 extends over 13 amino acids. The CDR3 DNA follows: TGTGCCAGCGGCGGGACAGACCAAGAGACCCAGTACTTC. Encoded protein: CASGGTDQETQYF.

This clone was seen a single time. Other nucleotide sequences from this sample produce the same CDR3. The chain carries TRBV7-9 and TRBJ1-2; no clear D gene. CDR1 and CDR2 (germline): SEHNR, FQNEAQ (reference sequence). The CDR3 covers 14 residues. The V end was cut by 1 base, the J end by 1 base, with 7 bases between. For the CDR3, the DNA is TGTGCCAGCAGCTTAGGGGCCGGTAACTATGGCTACACCTTC. It translates to CASSLGAGNYGYTF.

The chain carries TRBV30 and TRBJ2-2, with unresolved D. The CDR3 contains 12 residues. The ends were cut back, 3 bases at V and 6 bases at J, with 8 bases in the middle. Looked up from germline, CDR1 is GTSNPN and CDR2 is SVGIG (reference sequence). CDR3 residues: CAWSRRAGELFF. In DNA, the CDR3 is TGTGCCTGGAGCCGCCGAGCCGGGGAGCTGTTTTTT. Combining the CDR3 with reference TRBV30 and TRBJ2-2 gives the whole variable domain SQTIHQWPATLVQPVGSPLSLECTVEGTSNPNLYWYRQAAGRGLQLLFYSVGIGQISSEVPQNLSASRPQDRQFILSSKKLLLSDSGFYLCAWSRRAGELFFGEGSRLTVL.

The chain has TRBV4-3 and TRBJ2-1; TRBD2 matches at 14 bases. Trimming removed 3 bases from V and 0 bases from J; junction bases left unmatched: 4. CDR1 is LGHNA and CDR2 is YSLEER in the germline V gene. The CDR3 contains 18 residues. The CDR3: CASSQRTSGRFSYNEQFF. The CDR3 DNA sequence: TGCGCCAGCAGCCAGCGGACTAGCGGGAGGTTCTCCTACAATGAGCAGTTCTTC.

This clone was recorded once. This chain links TRBV18 with TRBJ1-5; D gene uncertain. This CDR3 comprises 13 residues. Germline assignment: CDR1 KGHSH and CDR2 LQKENI. V was trimmed by 5 bases and J by 8 bases, leaving 13 bases between them. CDR3 in DNA: TGTGCCAGCTCAGCGGACGGGTCAAAGCCCCAGCATTTT. Translation gives CASSADGSKPQHF.

This clone was found once. DNA of the CDR3: TGTGCCAGCAGCAATTTGGGACTCCTCCTACGAGAGCAGTACTTC. Protein sequence: CASSNLGLLLREQYF. The genes are TRBV7-8 and TRBJ2-7; maybe TRBD2 (6 bases). Germline CDR1 reads SGHVS; CDR2 reads FQNEAQ. V was trimmed by 5 bases and J by 7 bases, leaving 21 bases between them. CDR3 length equals 15 residues.

V is TRBV4-3 and J is TRBJ1-1, with no clear D. Germline CDR1 and CDR2: LGHNA and YSLEER. V was clipped by 2 bases and J by 3 bases, with 7 bases between them. This CDR3 spans 13 amino acids. CDR3 coding DNA: TGCGCCAGCAGCCAACGGGGTTACACTGAAGCTTTCTTT. Its translation: CASSQRGYTEAFF.

This chain uses TRBV10-2 with TRBJ2-7; TRBD1 is a possible D gene (6 bases). The V gene's germline CDR1 is WSHSY and CDR2 SAAADI. V was cut by 2 bases and J by 0 bases, with 11 bases left in between. The CDR3 sequence is 15 residues long. The CDR3 sequence: CASSEPRTASYEQYF. CDR3 sequence (DNA): TGCGCCAGCAGTGAGCCCAGGACAGCCTCCTACGAGCAGTACTTC.

This chain connects TRBV7-8 to TRBJ2-1, with 7 bases identical to TRBD1. Looked up from germline, CDR1 is SGHVS and CDR2 is FQNEAQ. Unmatched junction bases numbered 13, after V lost 3 bases and J lost 5 bases. CDR3 length: 17 amino acids. This CDR3 is CASSLGQNRTPDNEQFF. DNA for the CDR3: TGTGCCAGCAGCTTGGGACAGAATAGGACACCCGACAATGAGCAGTTCTTC.

This clone was seen only a few times. CDR3 bases: TGTGCCAGCAGCCCTGGAAGGGGTCAGCCCCAGCATTTT. Its protein is CASSPGRGQPQHF. The chain is built from TRBV6-5 and TRBJ1-5; D possibly corresponds to TRBD1 (5 bases). Trimming took 6 bases from V and 6 from J, leaving 12 bases between them. CDR3 length: 13 residues. Germline lookup yields CDR1 MNHEY and CDR2 SVGAGI.